This T cell receptor beta chain was sequenced for a study of shared clonotypes between healthy human individuals. Terminally differentiated effector memory CD45RA+ cells were left out of the naive CD8 fraction, which was CD45RO-negative and positively selected for CCR7. In germline, CDR1 is SEHNR, CDR2 FQNEAQ (reference sequence). V lost 1 base and J lost 6, with 6 bases in between. This CDR3 is 13 amino acids long. Measured with immunoSEQ multiplex PCR; TCRdb has only the in-frame clones, and not every one. The sample records about 580,000 clones, 95% to 98% being singletons. The sequenced sample consisted of naive CD8+ T cells sorted from blood. The receptor's source is a man aged 25 to 40 in good health. This sequence joins TRBV7-9 and TRBJ2-2, with D unclear. CDR3 nucleotides: TGTGCCAGCAGCTTAGGGACGTCCGGGGAGCTGTTTTTT. This sequence encodes CASSLGTSGELFF.